The clone carrying this TCR beta chain turned up a few times. What it binds is unknown. The data are from a study of beta chain features in type 1 diabetes. Overall study results and limits: In type 1 diabetes patients, VDJ junctions had fewer insertions; deletions at these junctions were more frequent. Moderate but significant shortening of TCRB CDR3s was recorded in all four CD4+ subsets from Type 1 diabetes patients.

One heparinised blood draw averaging roughly 120 mL was given by each donor. Isolated RNA was reverse transcribed in full, so expressed TCRB transcripts were sequenced. Profiling relied on immunoSEQ multiplex PCR, and the TCRdb table lists in-frame clones only, not all of them. Of hundreds of thousands of clones in the sample, around 15% were seen once. V was cut by 8 bases and J by 7 bases, with 21 bases left in between. CDR3 length equals 14 residues. Germline lookup yields CDR1 LNHDA and CDR2 SQIVND (reference sequence). Material for sequencing was naive CD4+ T cells from blood. The TCR sequence derives from a young man in good health. The rearrangement joins TRBV19 to TRBJ2-7; D might be TRBD2 (6 bases). This CDR3 is CASLLASNSSEQYF. Here the CDR3 DNA reads TGTGCCAGTTTACTAGCTTCGAATTCGAGTGAGCAGTACTTC.